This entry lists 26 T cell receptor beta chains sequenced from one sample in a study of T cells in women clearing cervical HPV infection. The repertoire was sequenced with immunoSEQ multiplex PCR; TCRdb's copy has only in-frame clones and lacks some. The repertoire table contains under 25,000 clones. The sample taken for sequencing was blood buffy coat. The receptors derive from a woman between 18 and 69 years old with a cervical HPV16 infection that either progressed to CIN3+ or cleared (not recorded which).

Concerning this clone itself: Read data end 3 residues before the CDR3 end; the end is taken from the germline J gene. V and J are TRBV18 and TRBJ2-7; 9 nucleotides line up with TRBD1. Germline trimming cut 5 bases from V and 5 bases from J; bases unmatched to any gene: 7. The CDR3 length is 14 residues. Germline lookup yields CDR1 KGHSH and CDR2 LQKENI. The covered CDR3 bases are TGTGCCAGCTCATCGACAGGGGGAAGGGACGAG. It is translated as CASSSTGGRDE. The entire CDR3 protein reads CASSSTGGRDEQYF.

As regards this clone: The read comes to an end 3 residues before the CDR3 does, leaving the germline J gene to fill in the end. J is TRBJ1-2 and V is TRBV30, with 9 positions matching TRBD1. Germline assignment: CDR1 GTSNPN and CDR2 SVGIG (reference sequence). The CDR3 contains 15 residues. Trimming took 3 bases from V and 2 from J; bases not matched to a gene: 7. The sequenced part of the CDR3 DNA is TGTGCCTGGAGGCAGCCGGGACAGGGAAACTATGGC. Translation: CAWRQPGQGNYG. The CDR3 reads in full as CAWRQPGQGNYGYTF.

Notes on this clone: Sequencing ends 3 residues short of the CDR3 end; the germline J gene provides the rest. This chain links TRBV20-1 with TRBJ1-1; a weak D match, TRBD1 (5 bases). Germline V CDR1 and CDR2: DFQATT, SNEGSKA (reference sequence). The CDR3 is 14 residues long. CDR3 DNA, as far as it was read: TGCAGTGCTAGAGACCCTCGGGGGATTGCCGGA. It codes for CSARDPRGIAG. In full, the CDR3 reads CSARDPRGIAGAFF.

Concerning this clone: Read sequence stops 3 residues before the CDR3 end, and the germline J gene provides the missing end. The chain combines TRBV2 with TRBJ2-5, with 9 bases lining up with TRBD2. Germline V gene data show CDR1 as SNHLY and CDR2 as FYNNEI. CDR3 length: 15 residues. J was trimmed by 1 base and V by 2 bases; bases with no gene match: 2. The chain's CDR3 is CASSELRGGQETQYF. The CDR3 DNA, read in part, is TGTGCCAGCAGTGAACTGCGGGGGGGCCAAGAGACC. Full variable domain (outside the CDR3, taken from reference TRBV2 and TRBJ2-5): EPEVTQTPSHQVTQMGQEVILRCVPISNHLYFYWYRQILGQKVEFLVSFYNNEISEKSEIFDDQFSVERPDGSNFTLKIRSTKLEDSAMYFCASSELRGGQETQYFGPGTRLLVL.

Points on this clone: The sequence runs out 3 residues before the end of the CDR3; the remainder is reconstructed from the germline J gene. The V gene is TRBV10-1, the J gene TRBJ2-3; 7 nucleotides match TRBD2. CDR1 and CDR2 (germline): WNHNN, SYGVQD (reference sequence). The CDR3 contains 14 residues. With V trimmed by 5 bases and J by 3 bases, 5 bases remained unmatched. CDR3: CASSSGGGTDTQYF. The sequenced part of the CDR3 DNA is TGCGCCAGCAGTAGTGGGGGGGGAACAGATACG.

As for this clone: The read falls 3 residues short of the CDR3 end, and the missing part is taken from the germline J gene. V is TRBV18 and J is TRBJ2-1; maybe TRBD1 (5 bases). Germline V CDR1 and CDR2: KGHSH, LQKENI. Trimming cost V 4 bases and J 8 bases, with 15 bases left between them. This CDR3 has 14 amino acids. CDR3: CASSQRQGKDEQFF. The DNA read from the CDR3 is TGTGCCAGCTCACAGCGTCAGGGAAAGGATGAG.

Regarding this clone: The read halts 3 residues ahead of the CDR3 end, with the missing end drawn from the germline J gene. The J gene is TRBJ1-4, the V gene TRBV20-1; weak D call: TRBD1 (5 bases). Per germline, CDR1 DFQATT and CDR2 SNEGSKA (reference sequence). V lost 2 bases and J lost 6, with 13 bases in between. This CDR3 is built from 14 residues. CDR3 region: CSARLGGGDEKLFF. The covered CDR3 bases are TGCAGTGCTAGACTCGGGGGTGGGGATGAAAAA.

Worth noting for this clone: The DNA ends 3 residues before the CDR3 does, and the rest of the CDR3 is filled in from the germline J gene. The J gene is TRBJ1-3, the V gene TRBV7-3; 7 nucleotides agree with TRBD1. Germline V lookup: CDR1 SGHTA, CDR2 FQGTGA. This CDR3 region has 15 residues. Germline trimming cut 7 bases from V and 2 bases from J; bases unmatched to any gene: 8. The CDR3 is CASTAEGGAGNTIYF. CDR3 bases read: TGTGCCAGCACCGCGGAAGGGGGCGCTGGAAACACC.

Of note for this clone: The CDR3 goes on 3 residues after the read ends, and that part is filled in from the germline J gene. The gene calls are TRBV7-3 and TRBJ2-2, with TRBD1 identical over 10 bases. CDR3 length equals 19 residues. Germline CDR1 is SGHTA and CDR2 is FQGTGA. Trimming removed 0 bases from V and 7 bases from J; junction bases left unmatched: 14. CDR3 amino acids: CASSLTTPLDRGQGGELFF. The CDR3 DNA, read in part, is TGTGCCAGCAGCTTAACGACCCCCCTCGACAGGGGGCAGGGCGGGGAG.

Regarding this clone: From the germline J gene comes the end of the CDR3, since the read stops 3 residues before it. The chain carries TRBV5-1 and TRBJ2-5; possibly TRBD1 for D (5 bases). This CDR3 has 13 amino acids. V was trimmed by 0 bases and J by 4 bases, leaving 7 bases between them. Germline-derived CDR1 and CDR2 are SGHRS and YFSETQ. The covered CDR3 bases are TGCGCCAGCAGCTTGGGACAGTTAGAGACC. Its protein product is CASSLGQLET. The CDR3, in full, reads CASSLGQLETQYF.

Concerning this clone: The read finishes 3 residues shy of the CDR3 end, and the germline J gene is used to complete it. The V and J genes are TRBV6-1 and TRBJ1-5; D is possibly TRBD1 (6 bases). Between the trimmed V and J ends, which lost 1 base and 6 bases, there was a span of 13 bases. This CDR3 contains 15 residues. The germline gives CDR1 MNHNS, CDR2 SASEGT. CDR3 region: CASSEVLGAAQPQHF. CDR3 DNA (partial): TGTGCCAGCAGTGAAGTGCTGGGGGCGGCTCAGCCC.

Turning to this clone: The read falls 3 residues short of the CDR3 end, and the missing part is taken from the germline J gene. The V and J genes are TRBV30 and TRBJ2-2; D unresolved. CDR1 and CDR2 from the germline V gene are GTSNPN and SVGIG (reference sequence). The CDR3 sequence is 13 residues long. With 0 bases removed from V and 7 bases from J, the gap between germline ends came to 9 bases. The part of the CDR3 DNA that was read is TGTGCCTGGAGTGTACGTCGCGGCGGGGAG. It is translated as CAWSVRRGGE. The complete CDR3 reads CAWSVRRGGELFF.

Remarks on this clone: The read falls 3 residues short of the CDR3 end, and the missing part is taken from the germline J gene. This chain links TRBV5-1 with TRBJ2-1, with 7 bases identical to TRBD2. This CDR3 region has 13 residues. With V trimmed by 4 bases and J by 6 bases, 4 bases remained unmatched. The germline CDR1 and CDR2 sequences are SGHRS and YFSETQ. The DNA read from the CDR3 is TGCGCCAGCAGCGGGACTACAGCCAATGAG. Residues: CASSGTTANE. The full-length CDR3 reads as CASSGTTANEQFF.

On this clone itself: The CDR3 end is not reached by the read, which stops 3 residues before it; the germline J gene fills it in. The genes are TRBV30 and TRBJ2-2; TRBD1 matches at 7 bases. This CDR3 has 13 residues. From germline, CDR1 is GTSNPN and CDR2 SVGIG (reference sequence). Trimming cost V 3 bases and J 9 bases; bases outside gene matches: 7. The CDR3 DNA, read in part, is TGTGCCTGGAGCGTGGACAGGTCCAGGGAG. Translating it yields CAWSVDRSRE. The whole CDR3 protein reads CAWSVDRSRELFF.

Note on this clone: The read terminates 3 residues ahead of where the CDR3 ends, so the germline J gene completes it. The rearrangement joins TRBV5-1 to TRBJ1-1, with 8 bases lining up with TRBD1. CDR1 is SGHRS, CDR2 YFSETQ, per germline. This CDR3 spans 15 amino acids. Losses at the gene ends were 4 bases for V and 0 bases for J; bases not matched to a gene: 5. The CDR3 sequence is CASSKGQGLNTEAFF. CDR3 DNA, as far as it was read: TGCGCCAGCAGCAAAGGACAGGGCTTGAACACTGAA.

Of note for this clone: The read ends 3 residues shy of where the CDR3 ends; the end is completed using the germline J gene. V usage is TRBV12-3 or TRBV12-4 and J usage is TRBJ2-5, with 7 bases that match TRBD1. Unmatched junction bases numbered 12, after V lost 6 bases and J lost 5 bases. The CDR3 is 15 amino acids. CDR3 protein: CASRPDREMRETQYF. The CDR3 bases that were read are TGTGCCAGCAGGCCCGACAGGGAGATGAGGGAGACC.

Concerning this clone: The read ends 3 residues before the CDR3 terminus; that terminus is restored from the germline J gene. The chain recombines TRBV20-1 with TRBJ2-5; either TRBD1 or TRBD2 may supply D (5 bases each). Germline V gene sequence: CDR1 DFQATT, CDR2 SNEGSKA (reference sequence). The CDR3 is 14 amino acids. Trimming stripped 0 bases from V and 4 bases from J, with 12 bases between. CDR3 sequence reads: CSARDQRGAETQYF. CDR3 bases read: TGCAGTGCTAGAGATCAGAGGGGTGCAGAGACC.

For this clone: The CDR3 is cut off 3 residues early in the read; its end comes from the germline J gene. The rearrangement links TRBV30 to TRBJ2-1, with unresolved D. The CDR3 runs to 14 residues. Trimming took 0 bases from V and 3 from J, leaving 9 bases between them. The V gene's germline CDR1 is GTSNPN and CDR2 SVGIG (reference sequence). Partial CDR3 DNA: TGTGCCTGGAGTGTATCACTCCTCTACAATGAG. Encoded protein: CAWSVSLLYNE. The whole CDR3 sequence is CAWSVSLLYNEQFF.

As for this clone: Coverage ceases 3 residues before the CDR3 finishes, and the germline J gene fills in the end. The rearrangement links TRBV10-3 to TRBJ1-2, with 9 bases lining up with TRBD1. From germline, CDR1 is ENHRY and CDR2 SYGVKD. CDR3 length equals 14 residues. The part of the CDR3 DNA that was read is TGTGCCGCGGAGGGCGGACAGGGGTTAGACGGC. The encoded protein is CAAEGGQGLDG. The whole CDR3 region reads CAAEGGQGLDGYTF.

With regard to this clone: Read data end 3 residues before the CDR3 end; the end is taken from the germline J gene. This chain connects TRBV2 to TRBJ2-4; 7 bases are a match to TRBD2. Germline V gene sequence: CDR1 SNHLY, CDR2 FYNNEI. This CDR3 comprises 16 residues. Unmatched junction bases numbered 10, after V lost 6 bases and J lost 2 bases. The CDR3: CASSGLRGGSKNIQYF. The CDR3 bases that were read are TGTGCCAGCAGCGGCCTGCGGGGAGGGTCCAAAAACATT.

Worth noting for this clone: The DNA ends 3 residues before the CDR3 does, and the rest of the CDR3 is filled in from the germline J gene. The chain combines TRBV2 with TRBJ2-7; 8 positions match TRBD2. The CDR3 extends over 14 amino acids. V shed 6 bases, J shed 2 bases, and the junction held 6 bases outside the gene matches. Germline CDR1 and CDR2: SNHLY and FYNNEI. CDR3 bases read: TGTGCCAGCAGACGCGGGGGGACTCCCTACGAG. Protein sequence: CASRRGGTPYE. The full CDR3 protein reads CASRRGGTPYEQYF.

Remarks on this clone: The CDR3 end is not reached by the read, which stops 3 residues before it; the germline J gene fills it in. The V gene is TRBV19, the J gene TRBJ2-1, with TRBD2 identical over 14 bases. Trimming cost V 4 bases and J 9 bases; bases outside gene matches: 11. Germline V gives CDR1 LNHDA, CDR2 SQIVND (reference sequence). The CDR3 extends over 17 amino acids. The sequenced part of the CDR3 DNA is TGTGCCAGTAGTACTCGGACTAGCGGGGGGAGACGGTCTGAG. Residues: CASSTRTSGGRRSE. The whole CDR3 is CASSTRTSGGRRSEQFF. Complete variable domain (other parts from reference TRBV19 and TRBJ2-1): DGGITQSPKYLFRKEGQNVTLSCEQNLNHDAMYWYRQDPGQGLRLIYYSQIVNDFQKGDIAEGYSVSREKKESFPLTVTSAQKNPTAFYLCASSTRTSGGRRSEQFFGPGTRLTVL.

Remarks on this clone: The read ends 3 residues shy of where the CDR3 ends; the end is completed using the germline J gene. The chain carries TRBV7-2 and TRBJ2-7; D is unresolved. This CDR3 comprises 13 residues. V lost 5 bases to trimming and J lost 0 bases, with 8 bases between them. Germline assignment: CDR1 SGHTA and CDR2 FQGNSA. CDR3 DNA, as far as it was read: TGTGCCAGCAGCCCACCCAGCTCCTACGAG. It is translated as CASSPPSSYE. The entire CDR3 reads CASSPPSSYEQYF.

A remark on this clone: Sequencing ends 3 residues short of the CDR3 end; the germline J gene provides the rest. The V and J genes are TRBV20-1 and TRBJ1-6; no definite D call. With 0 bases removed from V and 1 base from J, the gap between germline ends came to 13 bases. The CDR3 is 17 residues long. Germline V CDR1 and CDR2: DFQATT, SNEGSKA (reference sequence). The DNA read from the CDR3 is TGCAGTGCTAGAGATCCCGTCTATGCTTCCTATAATTCACCC. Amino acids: CSARDPVYASYNSP. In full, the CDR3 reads CSARDPVYASYNSPLHF.

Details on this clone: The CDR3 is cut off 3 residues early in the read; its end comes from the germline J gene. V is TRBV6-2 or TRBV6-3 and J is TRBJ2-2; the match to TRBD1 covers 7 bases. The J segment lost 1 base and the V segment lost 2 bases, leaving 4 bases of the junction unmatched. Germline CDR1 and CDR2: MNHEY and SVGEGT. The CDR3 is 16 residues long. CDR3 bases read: TGTGCCAGCAGTTACCATTGGGACAGGAACACCGGGGAG. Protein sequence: CASSYHWDRNTGE. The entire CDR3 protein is CASSYHWDRNTGELFF.

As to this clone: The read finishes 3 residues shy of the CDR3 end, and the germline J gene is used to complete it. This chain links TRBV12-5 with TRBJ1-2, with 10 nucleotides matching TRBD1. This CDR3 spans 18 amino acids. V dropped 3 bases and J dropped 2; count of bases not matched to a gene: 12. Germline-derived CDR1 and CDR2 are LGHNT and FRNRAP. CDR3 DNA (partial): TGTGCTAGTGGTTTCTTTACTCGGGACAGGGGAGCGAACTATGGC. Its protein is CASGFFTRDRGANYG. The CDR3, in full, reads CASGFFTRDRGANYGYTF.